One sample yielded the 17 T cell receptor beta chains listed below, sequenced in a study of low-dose radiotherapy and immunotherapy resistance in tumors. First-strand cDNA relied on TRAV- and TRBV-specific primers spanning alpha and beta chains. TCR amplification ran approximately 22 PCR cycles using constant-region and V-primer adapter primers. Via MiXCR, TCRdb re-called the reads, giving one row per CDR3 protein. Here the sample spans approximately 100,000 distinct CDR3 sequences, more than 20% being singletons. Documented time point: after trial treatment. Treatment meaning: LDRT plus nivolumab, ipilimumab, low-dose cyclophosphamide and aspirin (RACIN trial). This specimen was PBMCs, taken after low-dose radiotherapy plus immunotherapy. These receptors came from a male donor with prostate cancer.

This clonotype was counted at least ten times. The rearrangement uses TRBV27 and TRBJ2-3, with D hard to call. V lost 5 bases and J lost 1, with 7 bases in between. This CDR3 has 13 residues. Germline CDR1 and CDR2: MNHEY and SMNVEV (reference sequence). CDR3 sequence (DNA): TGTGCCAGCAGTCGGGTGGGCACAGATACGCAGTATTTT. Translated, it gives CASSRVGTDTQYF.

This clonotype was observed many times. The chain joins TRBV23-1 to TRBJ2-7, with unresolved D. TRBV23-1 is labeled an ORF, and its function is uncertain. This CDR3 contains 13 residues. Trimming removed 6 bases at V and 2 bases at J, with 11 bases between. The CDR3 DNA sequence: TGCGCCAGCAGCCCAAGACCCGCCTACGAGCAGTACTTC. It yields the protein CASSPRPAYEQYF.

There are many counts of this clonotype. This chain connects TRBV7-2 to TRBJ2-4; TRBD2 agrees at 7 bases. J lost 8 bases, V lost 1 base, and 5 bases had no gene match. The germline gives CDR1 SGHTA, CDR2 FQGNSA. The CDR3 spans 14 residues. The CDR3 spells CASSLGAGRDIQYF. The CDR3 DNA follows: TGTGCCAGCAGCTTAGGGGCGGGGAGGGACATTCAGTACTTC.

This chain uses TRBV29-1 with TRBJ1-2; possibly TRBD1 for D (6 bases). This CDR3 region has 13 residues. Trimming removed 7 bases from V and 5 bases from J, with 17 bases in between. Germline V gene lookup returns CDR1 SQVTM and CDR2 ANQGSEA. The CDR3, as DNA: TGCAGCGCCGATAGAACAGGGCTATATGGCTACACCTTC. Its translation: CSADRTGLYGYTF.

The chain carries TRBV3-1 and TRBJ2-5; a weak D match, TRBD2 (6 bases). V lost 1 base, J lost 6 bases, and 21 bases lay in between. This CDR3 has 17 amino acids. CDR1 is LGHDT, CDR2 YNNKEL, per germline (reference sequence). The CDR3 region is CASSQAGAGLGQQTQYF. The DNA of the CDR3 is TGTGCCAGCAGCCAAGCGGGAGCAGGCTTGGGGCAGCAGACCCAGTACTTC.

This clonotype was seen many times. This chain links TRBV19 with TRBJ2-5; 9 bases are a match to TRBD2. This CDR3 contains 14 residues. The germline CDR1 and CDR2 sequences are LNHDA and SQIVND (reference sequence). The J segment lost 5 bases and the V segment lost 7 bases, leaving 8 bases of the junction unmatched. The chain's CDR3 is CASKVAGDLETQYF. CDR3 sequence (DNA): TGTGCCAGTAAGGTAGCGGGGGATTTGGAGACCCAGTACTTC. Together with reference TRBV19 and TRBJ2-5, the CDR3 gives the full variable domain: DGGITQSPKYLFRKEGQNVTLSCEQNLNHDAMYWYRQDPGQGLRLIYYSQIVNDFQKGDIAEGYSVSREKKESFPLTVTSAQKNPTAFYLCASKVAGDLETQYFGPGTRLLVL.

Many counts were recorded for this clonotype. V and J are TRBV5-1 and TRBJ2-7, with 12 bases fitting TRBD2. The V segment lost 4 bases and the J segment 5 bases; nucleotides outside the gene matches: 7. This CDR3 spans 15 amino acids. From germline, CDR1 is SGHRS and CDR2 YFSETQ. The CDR3 loop reads CASSPPSGGANEQYF. CDR3 bases: TGCGCCAGCAGCCCTCCTAGCGGGGGGGCTAACGAGCAGTACTTC. Full variable domain (remainder filled in from reference TRBV5-1 and TRBJ2-7): KAGVTQTPRYLIKTRGQQVTLSCSPISGHRSVSWYQQTPGQGLQFLFEYFSETQRNKGNFPGRFSGRQFSNSRSEMNVSTLELGDSALYLCASSPPSGGANEQYFGPGTRLTVT.

In regard to this clonotype: A far bigger clonotype differs at one base, so this is likely a read error. V is TRBV7-6 and J is TRBJ2-5, with 8 bases aligning to TRBD2. Looked up from germline, CDR1 is SGHVS and CDR2 is FNYEAQ. With V trimmed by 1 base and J by 11 bases, 12 bases remained unmatched. CDR3 length: 15 residues. DNA for the CDR3: TGTGCCAGCAGCTTAGAAGCGGGGGCTTTAAATGAGCAGTACTTC. It specifies CASSLEAGALNEQYF.

This clonotype was seen ten or more times. The chain combines TRBV10-2 with TRBJ2-7, with TRBD1 as a possible D gene (5 bases). The CDR3 sequence is 14 residues long. Trimming left V 2 bases short and J 3 bases short, with 11 bases between. CDR1 and CDR2 (germline): WSHSY, SAAADI. The CDR3 protein is CASSEVGVFYEQYF. CDR3 DNA sequence: TGCGCCAGCAGTGAGGTAGGGGTGTTCTACGAGCAGTACTTC.

Ten or more counts support this clonotype. The germline gene is not matched at one end of the junction; a read error may be the cause. The genes are TRBV7-8 and TRBJ2-7, with D perhaps being TRBD1 or TRBD2 (6 bases each). Germline assignment: CDR1 SGHVS and CDR2 FQNEAQ. This CDR3 has 12 residues. In nucleotides, the CDR3 is TGTGCCAGCAGCTTAGTAGGGGGGACCCCAGCGTTC. It yields the protein CASSLVGGTPAF.

This clonotype occurred many times. The CDR3 region is CSVRFSGNTIYF. CDR3 DNA: TGCAGCGTAAGATTCTCTGGAAACACCATATATTTT. The chain joins TRBV29-1 to TRBJ1-3; D call uncertain. Trimming stripped 6 bases from V and 0 bases from J, with 6 bases between. Germline loops: CDR1 SQVTM, CDR2 ANQGSEA. CDR3 size: 12 residues.

This chain links TRBV20-1 with TRBJ2-7, with D possibly called TRBD1 or TRBD2 (5 bases each). V gave up 0 bases and J gave up 1 base, with 16 bases separating them. Germline V gene lookup returns CDR1 DFQATT and CDR2 SNEGSKA (reference sequence). The CDR3 has 16 residues. CDR3 protein: CSARDHGGEKSYEQYF. The CDR3 DNA is TGCAGTGCTAGAGATCATGGGGGAGAGAAATCCTACGAGCAGTACTTC.

This clonotype has ten or more counts. This chain joins TRBV19 and TRBJ1-6; D uncertain. V dropped 1 base and J dropped 7 bases, with 11 bases sitting between them. Germline V gene sequence: CDR1 LNHDA, CDR2 SQIVND (reference sequence). There are 15 residues in the CDR3. CDR3: CASSIARGFNSPLHF. The CDR3 DNA reads TGTGCCAGTAGTATAGCCCGGGGTTTCAATTCACCCCTCCACTTT.

This clonotype has ten or more counts. This chain links TRBV3-1 with TRBJ1-2; D gene unclear. V gave up 4 bases and J gave up 4 bases, with 10 bases separating them. Germline V gene sequence: CDR1 LGHDT, CDR2 YNNKEL (reference sequence). The length of the CDR3 is 13 residues. The DNA for the CDR3 is TGTGCCAGCAGCCCTACGGACTCCTATGGCTACACCTTC. It specifies CASSPTDSYGYTF.

This chain connects TRBV7-2 to TRBJ1-2; D not resolved. Trimming shortened V by 4 bases and J by 2 bases, and 11 bases separated the two germline ends. CDR3 length equals 14 residues. Germline CDR1 SGHTA, CDR2 FQGNSA. The CDR3 nucleotides are TGTGCCAGCAGCTCGCCAAAGCTAAACTATGGCTACACCTTC. This sequence encodes CASSSPKLNYGYTF.

This clonotype showed up many times. The chain has TRBV5-5 and TRBJ2-7; TRBD1 might be the D (6 bases). This CDR3 region has 16 residues. The V gene's germline CDR1 is SGHKS and CDR2 YYEKEE (reference sequence). V was shortened by 0 bases and J by 1 base, with 14 bases between the two germline ends. Written as DNA, the CDR3 is TGTGCCAGCAGCTTGGGGGGGCGACAGGTTTCCTACGAGCAGTACTTC. It translates to CASSLGGRQVSYEQYF.

This clonotype was recorded many times. The V and J genes are TRBV29-1 and TRBJ2-5; no definite D call. The V and J ends lost 0 bases and 5 bases respectively, with 4 bases between them. The CDR3 length is 11 residues. Germline V gives CDR1 SQVTM, CDR2 ANQGSEA. The CDR3 region is CSVEDAETQYF. CDR3 sequence (DNA): TGCAGCGTTGAAGACGCGGAGACCCAGTACTTC.